The following is a TCR beta chain sequence with its context. Its specific antigen is unknown. Relative to the germline gene, one junction end is altered; a read error may explain this. These data come from a study of tumor and adjacent non-tumor tissue in lung cancer (dated by TCRdb to 2016 to 2019). Some background on the complete study: Of the cohort, more than ten patients had adenocarcinoma, 2 had squamous cell carcinoma and 1 had small cell lung cancer. Ages among the roughly 15 patients ranged from roughly 31 to 80 years, there were ten or so men and 5 women, and disease was at TNM stage I to III. About 30 paired specimens, one tumor and one normal lung sample per patient, were profiled by TCRbeta CDR3 sequencing. Using bulk TCRbeta repertoires from under 17 lung cancer patients, the study set lung tumor tissue side by side with matched distant non-tumor lung tissue. In total, sequencing yielded over 95 million productive TCRbeta reads, which works out to an average of around 4.2 million reads per sample.

The library was built by means of multiplex PCR. Instrument used: Illumina HiSeq 2500. TCRbeta libraries were built by three rounds of nested PCR using primers (Table S4), following protocols modified from ARM-PCR. Before sequencing, PCR products of 200-500 bp were excised from the gel and purified with the QIAquick gel extraction kit. The authors processed their data as follows. Trimmomatic was used to clean the reads, FLASH was used to merge the reads into complete CDR3 sequences, and MiTCR was used to assign the reads to V(D)J germline segments. Clonal diversity was calculated as the inverse Simpson's index using VDJtools. In-frame sequences lacking a premature stop codon were counted as productive reads. TCRdb applied fastp at Q25 and MiXCR to the public reads, then kept only in-frame beta chains. Each entry is one CDR3 protein sequence, shown with its most common DNA and genes. TCRdb assigned the V and J calls; the authors' analysis was not used. The sample table lists over 100,000 distinct CDR3 sequences, around 57% of them with a count of one. The top ten clonotypes cover about 20% of the sample.

RNA was isolated from bulk unsorted tissue, and RNA quality was assessed with a NanoDrop ND-1000 and an Agilent 2100. Distant non-tumor tissue taken more than 3 cm from the tumor edge was used as the normal lung sample. All donors had newly diagnosed lung cancer, had not received prior chemotherapy, and were admitted for thoracic surgery in China between August and November 2014. Patients with previous radiotherapy or chemotherapy, or with another concurrent cancer, were excluded from the study. Pieces of surgical tissue measuring about 1-2.1 cm3 were kept in RNAlater solution and stored at -80 degrees C until use. The CDR3, cysteine through phenylalanine, is 15 amino acids long. The entry retains the CDR3 DNA only, 45 bases that are in frame from base 1. CDR1 and CDR2 (SGHAT, FQNNGV) derive from the germline V gene. What the study reported, not specific to this receptor: The cohort had only about 14 patients, and the authors noted that larger samples and more detailed clinical data are needed. Significantly higher TCR diversity was found in younger patients, and higher tumor TCR diversity was associated with shorter overall and disease-free survival. The methods do not name the sequencing platform or mention unique molecular identifiers. The top 100 clones made up a significantly larger cumulative share of the repertoire in normal lung than in tumor tissue. Because peripheral blood was not sequenced, the blood TCRbeta repertoires of the lung cancer patients in the study went unexamined. TCR diversity (inverse Simpson) was significantly higher in tumor than in normal lung tissue (around 450 vs 150, P = 0.0075, Mann-Whitney U test).

Sequencing input: distant non-tumor lung tissue. This TCR was sampled from a man between 60 and 75 years old with non-small cell lung cancer. Here the chain combines TRBV11-2 and TRBJ2-3, with 7 bases aligning to TRBD1. The CDR3 is CTSSTRTGLTETQYF. The DNA sequence is as follows: TGTACCAGCAGCACGCGGACAGGACTCACAGAAACGCAGTATTTT.